Shown below are 20 T cell receptor beta chains from a single sample sequenced in a study of T cell responses to AZD1222 COVID-19 vaccine (dated by TCRdb to about 2021). The receptor library was made with the immunoSEQ multiplex PCR assay. The clones in this table, taken by TCRdb from immuneACCESS, are in-frame only. Not every clone is retained; where verified, under half of the shortfall comes from an unresolved V gene, and the cause of the rest is unknown. The sample profile shows 100,000 to 140,000 clones; approximately 86% of them were found once. Approximately 4.3% of the sample rests with the top ten. The intended sense of this specimen's time point label: baseline before first vaccination. Material: peripheral blood, obtained on day 0 of AZD1222 vaccination. These TCRs come from an adult in good health.

The V call is TRBV5-1, the J call TRBJ1-3; unclear D gene. Germline V gene sequence: CDR1 SGHRS, CDR2 YFSETQ. The CDR3 sequence is 15 residues long. V was shortened by 0 bases and J by 0 bases, with 7 bases between the two germline ends. For the CDR3, the DNA is TGCGCCAGCAGCTTGGAGGGCTACTCTGGAAACACCATATATTTT. Its protein product is CASSLEGYSGNTIYF.

The J gene is TRBJ1-4, the V gene TRBV28; D is unresolved. In germline, CDR1 is MDHEN, CDR2 SYDVKM. The V end was cut by 4 bases, the J end by 6 bases, with 12 bases between. The length of the CDR3 is 14 residues. Here the CDR3 DNA reads TGTGCCAGCAGTTCGGGGAGAATATATGAAAAACTGTTTTTT. Its protein is CASSSGRIYEKLFF.

This sequence joins TRBV10-3 and TRBJ1-5; D is undetermined. Between the trimmed V and J ends, which lost 0 bases and 15 bases, there was a span of 15 bases. Germline V gene lookup returns CDR1 ENHRY and CDR2 SYGVKD. The CDR3 totals 13 residues. CDR3 DNA: TGTGCCATCAGTGAGTCAGGAGGCGCCCGGCCGCATTTT. This sequence encodes CAISESGGARPHF.

The V and J genes are TRBV2 and TRBJ2-7; 9 bases map to TRBD1. The CDR3 is 13 residues long. The J segment lost 7 bases and the V segment lost 6 bases, leaving 7 bases of the junction unmatched. The germline gives CDR1 SNHLY, CDR2 FYNNEI. This CDR3 is CASRQTGGWEQYF. The CDR3 bases are TGTGCCAGCAGGCAGACAGGGGGATGGGAGCAGTACTTC.

The rearrangement links TRBV9 to TRBJ2-7; 10 bases match TRBD2. Germline CDR1 is SGDLS and CDR2 is YYNGEE. The CDR3 is made up of 16 amino acids. Trimming removed 3 bases from V and 4 bases from J; junction bases left unmatched: 10. The chain's CDR3 is CASSEHPAGGIYEQYF. CDR3 coding DNA: TGTGCCAGCAGCGAGCACCCAGCGGGAGGGATTTACGAGCAGTACTTC.

The chain couples TRBV5-5 to TRBJ2-7; 12 bases agree with TRBD1. The CDR3 totals 20 residues. J lost 3 bases, V lost 1 base, and 17 bases had no gene match. Germline assignment: CDR1 SGHKS and CDR2 YYEKEE (reference sequence). The DNA for the CDR3 is TGTGCCAGCAGCTTGCTTATCCCGGGACAGGGGGCACCGGGCATCTACGAGCAGTACTTC. This codes for CASSLLIPGQGAPGIYEQYF. Full variable domain (rest looked up from reference TRBV5-5 and TRBJ2-7): DAGVTQSPTHLIKTRGQQVTLRCSPISGHKSVSWYQQVLGQGPQFIFQYYEKEERGRGNFPDRFSARQFPNYSSELNVNALLLGDSALYLCASSLLIPGQGAPGIYEQYFGPGTRLTVT.

The chain links TRBV7-9 to TRBJ2-2, with D possibly TRBD2 on 6 matching bases. The CDR3 has 16 residues. The germline V and J ends were trimmed by 4 bases and 2 bases, with 14 bases remaining between them. CDR1 is SEHNR, CDR2 FQNEAQ, per germline (reference sequence). This CDR3 is CASSSGGPVNTGELFF. DNA for the CDR3: TGTGCCAGCAGCTCCGGGGGACCGGTAAACACCGGGGAGCTGTTTTTT.

The table lists this clone with a few counts. This rearrangement joins TRBV10-3 to TRBJ2-1; D could derive from TRBD1 or TRBD2 (6 bases each). Germline loops: CDR1 ENHRY, CDR2 SYGVKD. V was shortened by 10 bases and J by 15 bases, with 22 bases between the two germline ends. The CDR3 runs 12 residues. The CDR3 loop is CATETGTGGPFF. For the CDR3, the DNA is TGTGCCACTGAGACCGGGACCGGGGGCCCGTTCTTC.

CDR3 sequence: CASTLGGETRTDTQYF. CDR3 DNA: TGTGCCAGTACCCTCGGGGGGGAGACTCGCACAGATACGCAGTATTTT. The V call is TRBV19, the J call TRBJ2-3; 8 bases fit TRBD2. The V and J ends lost 7 bases and 1 base, in that order; junction bases with no gene match: 10. Germline V gene sequence: CDR1 LNHDA, CDR2 SQIVND (reference sequence). CDR3 size: 16 residues.

In DNA form, the CDR3 reads TGCGCCAGCAGCTTGGGAGGGGGGAGCTCCTACGAGCAGTACTTC. Translation: CASSLGGGSSYEQYF. The chain uses TRBV5-1 and TRBJ2-7; tentatively, D is TRBD1 or TRBD2 (6 bases each). This CDR3 is 15 amino acids long. Germline V lookup: CDR1 SGHRS, CDR2 YFSETQ. Deletions cut 0 bases from V and 0 bases from J, with 10 bases between.

This clone was counted a few times. The chain couples TRBV19 to TRBJ2-3; 14 bases line up with TRBD2. Trimming at V came to 4 bases and at J to 0 bases, leaving 12 bases not matched to a gene. Germline V CDR1 and CDR2: LNHDA, SQIVND (reference sequence). The CDR3 runs to 20 residues. The chain's CDR3 is CASSTFGTSGGRISTDTQYF. Here the CDR3 DNA reads TGTGCCAGTAGTACGTTTGGGACTAGCGGGGGCCGTATCAGCACAGATACGCAGTATTTT.

The chain combines TRBV29-1 with TRBJ1-5; D is unclear. Germline loops: CDR1 SQVTM, CDR2 ANQGSEA. V lost 0 bases and J lost 4, with 10 bases in between. The CDR3 is 14 amino acids. For the CDR3, the DNA is TGCAGCGTTGAAGACGGAAGGCCTAATCAGCCCCAGCATTTT. Its translation is CSVEDGRPNQPQHF.

This clone has only a few counts. The gene calls are TRBV6-5 and TRBJ2-2; 7 nucleotides match TRBD2. CDR3 size: 15 residues. V trimming: 6 bases; J trimming: 5 bases; junction bases outside the gene matches: 9. CDR1 and CDR2 (germline): MNHEY, SVGAGI. The CDR3 spells CASRLTPGGTGELFF. CDR3 nucleotide sequence: TGTGCCAGCAGATTGACCCCCGGGGGGACCGGGGAGCTGTTTTTT.

This clone was seen once. This chain joins TRBV5-6 and TRBJ1-5; 7 bases map to TRBD1. The V gene's germline CDR1 is SGHDT and CDR2 YYEEEE. The CDR3 runs 17 residues. V gave up 3 bases and J gave up 0 bases; unmatched junction bases: 9. The CDR3 protein is CASSSNSGQISNQPQHF. CDR3 DNA: TGTGCCAGCAGCTCCAATTCGGGACAGATTAGCAATCAGCCCCAGCATTTT.

A few counts support this clone. The chain joins TRBV15 to TRBJ2-7; 9 bases are shared with TRBD1. CDR1 and CDR2 from the germline V gene are LNHNV and YYDKDF (reference sequence). The CDR3 covers 15 residues. J gave up 3 bases and V 0 bases, and 3 bases lay outside the gene matches. The CDR3 nucleotides read TGTGCCACCAGCAGAGAGGGGACAGGGATCTACGAGCAGTACTTC. Protein product: CATSREGTGIYEQYF.

The rearrangement links TRBV5-6 to TRBJ1-1, with D possibly being TRBD1 (5 bases). Germline V gene sequence: CDR1 SGHDT, CDR2 YYEEEE. V lost 1 base to trimming and J lost 0 bases, with 10 bases between them. The length of the CDR3 is 15 residues. The CDR3: CASSLFRQLNTEAFF. CDR3 coding DNA: TGTGCCAGCAGCTTGTTTCGACAGTTGAACACTGAAGCTTTCTTT.

The V and J genes are TRBV7-9 and TRBJ1-1; 10 nucleotides align to TRBD1. The CDR3 runs to 12 residues. V dropped 5 bases and J dropped 12; count of bases not matched to a gene: 6. Germline V gene sequence: CDR1 SEHNR, CDR2 FQNEAQ (reference sequence). The CDR3 DNA is TGTGCCAGCAGCCCAGGGACAGGGGTGACTTTCTTT. Its translation is CASSPGTGVTFF.

The chain links TRBV10-3 to TRBJ1-4; D gene unclear. CDR3 size: 13 residues. Trimming shortened V by 5 bases and J by 8 bases, and 12 bases separated the two germline ends. Germline-derived CDR1 and CDR2 are ENHRY and SYGVKD. CDR3 in amino acids: CAISPGPGEKLFF. CDR3 sequence (DNA): TGTGCCATCAGTCCCGGGCCAGGAGAAAAACTGTTTTTT.

The chain is built from TRBV7-2 and TRBJ2-1; D gene unclear. V gave up 3 bases and J gave up 8 bases, with 11 bases separating them. CDR1 is SGHTA and CDR2 is FQGNSA in the germline V gene. The CDR3 consists of 13 residues. The CDR3 DNA sequence: TGTGCCAGCAGCTTTACGGGTAGCTATGAGCAGTTCTTC. This gives the protein CASSFTGSYEQFF.

The V and J genes are TRBV6-6 and TRBJ2-2, with TRBD2 as a possible D gene (6 bases). The CDR3 extends over 16 amino acids. V was clipped by 0 bases and J by 6 bases, with 14 bases between them. Germline V CDR1 and CDR2: MNHNY, SVGAGI (reference sequence). The CDR3 reads CASSYSKGGSSGELFF. The DNA for the CDR3 is TGTGCCAGCAGTTACTCGAAGGGAGGTAGTTCCGGGGAGCTGTTTTTT.